Each of the 2 T cell receptor beta chains below was sequenced from the same sample in a study of CD8 T cells in Susac syndrome. cDNA came from about 0.5 to 1 ug RNA primed by random hexamers. TCRdb re-derived calls from the immunoSEQ multiplex PCR reads in MiXCR, one entry per CDR3 protein. The sample comprises 150,000 to 200,000 distinct CDR3 sequences, 85% to 95% of which are singletons, and around 0.13% rests with the top ten. Sequenced input: CD4+ T cells from PBMCs. The receptors were sampled from a human donor in good health.

The J gene is TRBJ1-6, the V gene TRBV7-8; D is ambiguous. There are 14 residues in the CDR3. Per the germline V gene, CDR1 is SGHVS and CDR2 is FQNEAQ. Trimming left V 2 bases short and J 7 bases short, with 9 bases between. CDR3 in amino acids: CASSLHRINSPLHF. The CDR3 DNA sequence: TGTGCCAGCAGCTTACACCGGATAAATTCACCCCTCCACTTT.

This clonotype was counted a single time. V is TRBV5-1 and J is TRBJ1-2; 9 positions agree with TRBD1. This CDR3 region has 14 residues. V was clipped by 7 bases and J by 4 bases; unmatched bases: 8. Germline V gene sequence: CDR1 SGHRS, CDR2 YFSETQ. CDR3 region: CASLGQGKIYGYTF. In DNA form, the CDR3 reads TGCGCCAGCCTTGGACAGGGGAAGATCTATGGCTACACCTTC.